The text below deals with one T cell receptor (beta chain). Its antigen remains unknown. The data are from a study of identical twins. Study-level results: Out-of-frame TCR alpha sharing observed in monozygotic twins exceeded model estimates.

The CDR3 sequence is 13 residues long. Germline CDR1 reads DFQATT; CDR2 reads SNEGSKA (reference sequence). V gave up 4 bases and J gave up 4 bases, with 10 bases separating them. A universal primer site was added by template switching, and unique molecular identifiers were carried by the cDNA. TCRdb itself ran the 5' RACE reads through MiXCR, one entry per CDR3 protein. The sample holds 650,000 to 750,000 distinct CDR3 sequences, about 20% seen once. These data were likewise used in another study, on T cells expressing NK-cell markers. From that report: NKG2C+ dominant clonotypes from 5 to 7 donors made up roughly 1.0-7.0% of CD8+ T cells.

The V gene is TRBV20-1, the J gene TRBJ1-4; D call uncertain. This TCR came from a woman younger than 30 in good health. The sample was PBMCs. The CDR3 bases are TGCAGTGCTACCCAGGTTAATAATGAAAAACTGTTTTTT. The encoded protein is CSATQVNNEKLFF.